The 14 T cell receptor beta chains listed next were all sequenced from one sample in a study of T cells in Graves' hyperthyroidism and ophthalmopathy. Amplified TCR beta CDR3 regions derived from RNA transcripts. HTBI primers were used for first-round RT-PCR of the TCR CDR3. TCRdb re-analysed the multiplex PCR reads in MiXCR, keeping a single row per CDR3 protein. The sample contains about 420,000 distinct CDR3 sequences, roughly an eighth of which appear only once. The sample consisted of blood. These receptors all stem from a woman aged 18-30 years with Graves' hyperthyroidism.

This clonotype was observed a handful of times. The chain links TRBV20-1 to TRBJ2-1; 10 positions agree with TRBD2. There are 13 residues in the CDR3. The V gene's germline CDR1 is DFQATT and CDR2 SNEGSKA (reference sequence). V lost 6 bases to trimming and J lost 4 bases; unmatched junction nucleotides: 3. CDR3 nucleotide sequence: TGCAGTGCACTAGCGGGACTATACAATGAGCAGTTCTTC. Residues: CSALAGLYNEQFF.

This clonotype was detected a few times. The chain joins TRBV2 to TRBJ2-2, with 12 bases aligning to TRBD2. The V and J ends lost 8 bases and 6 bases, in that order; junction bases with no gene match: 7. Germline CDR1 is SNHLY and CDR2 is FYNNEI. The CDR3 extends over 15 amino acids. The CDR3 here is CASRLTSGSAGELFF. CDR3 DNA sequence: TGTGCCAGCCGTTTGACTAGCGGGAGTGCCGGGGAGCTGTTTTTT. Using reference TRBV2 and TRBJ2-2 for the parts outside the CDR3, the full variable domain is EPEVTQTPSHQVTQMGQEVILRCVPISNHLYFYWYRQILGQKVEFLVSFYNNEISEKSEIFDDQFSVERPDGSNFTLKIRSTKLEDSAMYFCASRLTSGSAGELFFGEGSRLTVL.

This clonotype turned up a few times. The chain recombines TRBV29-1 with TRBJ2-5, with D possibly being TRBD1 (5 bases). Germline CDR1 and CDR2: SQVTM and ANQGSEA. The CDR3 is 12 residues long. Trimming took off 4 bases at V and 12 bases at J, with 18 bases between the two ends. The CDR3 sequence: CSVGGREVAEYF. The CDR3 DNA follows: TGCAGCGTTGGAGGCAGGGAAGTGGCCGAGTACTTC.

This clonotype has a handful of counts. The chain recombines TRBV9 with TRBJ1-2, with a possible D match to TRBD1 (6 bases). CDR1 SGDLS and CDR2 YYNGEE come from the germline V gene. This CDR3 spans 15 amino acids. The V end lost 3 bases, the J end lost 6 bases, and 18 bases lay between the germline ends. CDR3 residues: CASSAEGVGSDGYTF. The CDR3 DNA follows: TGTGCCAGCAGCGCGGAGGGGGTCGGTTCGGATGGCTACACCTTC.

This clonotype was seen more than once but under ten times. V usage is TRBV6-5 and J usage is TRBJ2-5; D is perhaps TRBD2 (5 bases). CDR3 length equals 15 residues. CDR1 and CDR2 (germline): MNHEY, SVGAGI. V shed 0 bases and J shed 0 bases, with 8 bases lying between them. CDR3 bases: TGTGCCAGCAGTTACTCGGGCGGGTACCAAGAGACCCAGTACTTC. This encodes CASSYSGGYQETQYF.

In its sample, this clonotype was seen a few times. This sequence joins TRBV10-3 and TRBJ1-2, with D possibly being TRBD1 (6 bases). CDR3 length: 17 amino acids. The V gene's germline CDR1 is ENHRY and CDR2 SYGVKD. Trimming took off 2 bases at V and 6 bases at J, with 22 bases between the two ends. CDR3 sequence reads: CAISELSPGRGADGYTF. DNA for the CDR3: TGTGCCATCAGTGAGCTGTCCCCGGGACGGGGGGCTGATGGCTACACCTTC.

V gene TRBV27 combines with J gene TRBJ2-3; 9 bases are shared with TRBD1. Germline assignment: CDR1 MNHEY and CDR2 SMNVEV (reference sequence). Trimming cost V 5 bases and J 9 bases; bases outside gene matches: 9. The CDR3 length is 14 residues. CDR3 nucleotides: TGTGCCAGCAGTGGGACAGGGAGGTCCTCGACGCAGTATTTT. Translation: CASSGTGRSSTQYF.

This clonotype was seen more than once but under ten times. A much larger clone lies a single base off, so this may be a read error. Here the CDR3 omits its conserved ending phenylalanine or tryptophan, so a read error is the likely source. The chain has TRBV18 and TRBJ1-5; the match to TRBD1 covers 7 bases. V lost 6 bases, J lost 1 base, and 6 bases stayed unmatched. CDR1 KGHSH and CDR2 LQKENI come from the germline V gene. The CDR3 consists of 15 residues. CDR3 sequence: CASSPTGNSNQPQHS. The CDR3 nucleotides read TGTGCCAGCTCGCCGACAGGGAACAGCAATCAGCCCCAGCATTCT.

This clonotype was seen at least ten times. The chain employs TRBV4-1 and TRBJ1-3; possible D gene TRBD1, 5 bases. V was trimmed by 0 bases and J by 2 bases, leaving 8 bases between them. Germline V gives CDR1 MGHRA, CDR2 YSYEKL. This CDR3 comprises 15 residues. The CDR3 sequence is CASSQDPGTGNTIYF. CDR3 in DNA: TGCGCCAGCAGCCAAGATCCAGGGACTGGAAACACCATATATTTT.

This clonotype was recorded at least ten times. This sequence joins TRBV7-2 and TRBJ2-3; TRBD2 aligns across 10 bases. Germline V gene lookup returns CDR1 SGHTA and CDR2 FQGNSA. This CDR3 is 16 amino acids long. V lost 0 bases to trimming and J lost 3 bases; unmatched junction nucleotides: 3. CDR3 protein: CASSLALAGETDTQYF. The CDR3 bases are TGTGCCAGCAGCTTAGCTCTAGCGGGAGAAACAGATACGCAGTATTTT.

This clonotype was counted many times. The CDR3 nucleotides read TGTGCCATCAGTGAGCCCGGGACACTGAGCTCCTACGAGCAGTACTTC. Translated: CAISEPGTLSSYEQYF. The chain has TRBV10-3 and TRBJ2-7, with a possible D match to TRBD1 (6 bases). V lost 2 bases and J 0 bases, leaving 14 bases between the germline ends. The CDR3 is 16 residues long. CDR1 and CDR2 (germline): ENHRY, SYGVKD.

This rearrangement joins TRBV10-3 to TRBJ1-2, with a possible D match to TRBD1 (6 bases). Germline CDR1 reads ENHRY; CDR2 reads SYGVKD. V lost 6 bases to trimming and J lost 4 bases, with 15 bases between them. This CDR3 has 14 amino acids. The CDR3 protein is CAISPGEGGYGYTF. CDR3 coding DNA: TGTGCCATCAGCCCAGGGGAGGGAGGCTATGGCTACACCTTC.

This clonotype showed up many times. The chain links TRBV12-3 or TRBV12-4 to TRBJ2-7; no clear D gene. Trimming removed 5 bases from V and 4 bases from J, with 6 bases in between. The CDR3 covers 11 residues. The CDR3 bases are TGTGCCAGCAGTGCCGGATACGAGCAGTACTTC. Its translation is CASSAGYEQYF.

The J gene is TRBJ1-2, the V gene TRBV11-3; 7 positions agree with TRBD1. This CDR3 is 12 amino acids long. Losses at the gene ends were 5 bases for V and 7 bases for J; bases not matched to a gene: 4. Germline CDR1 and CDR2: SGHNT and YENEEA. CDR3 nucleotides: TGTGCCAGCAGCCAACAGGGGACTGGCTACACCTTC. Amino acids: CASSQQGTGYTF.